One sample yielded the 6 T cell receptor beta chains listed below, sequenced in a study of cytotoxic CD8 clonotypes in ibrutinib-treated CLL. Sequenced by immunoSEQ multiplex PCR; TCRdb stores in-frame clones only, minus some. Found here are about 310,000 clones, 70% to 80% of them singletons; the top ten hold roughly 6.3%. Specimen: PBMCs, collected before ibrutinib treatment. The source of these receptors is a human donor with chronic lymphocytic leukemia.

This clone was counted once. This sequence joins TRBV5-6 and TRBJ1-5; D uncertain. The germline V gene encodes CDR1 SGHDT and CDR2 YYEEEE. This CDR3 comprises 12 residues. The V end lost 0 bases, the J end lost 3 bases, and 1 base lay between the germline ends. The CDR3 here is CASSLANQPQHF. For the CDR3, the DNA is TGTGCCAGCAGCTTGGCCAATCAGCCCCAGCATTTT.

The chain is built from TRBV18 and TRBJ2-7, with D uncertain. The CDR3 sequence is 15 residues long. Trimming removed 2 bases at V and 2 bases at J, with 13 bases between. In germline, CDR1 is KGHSH, CDR2 LQKENI. The CDR3 protein is CASSPRVAGAYEQYF. In nucleotides, the CDR3 is TGTGCCAGCTCACCAAGGGTCGCAGGAGCCTACGAGCAGTACTTC.

The rearrangement links TRBV4-2 to TRBJ2-5; the D is unclear. V was clipped by 1 base and J by 2 bases, with 2 bases between them. The germline gives CDR1 LGHNA, CDR2 YNFKEQ. The CDR3 is 12 residues long. CDR3 residues: CASSQAQETQYF. The CDR3 DNA is TGTGCCAGCAGCCAAGCACAAGAGACCCAGTACTTC.

This clone was seen only a few times. V is TRBV6-5 and J is TRBJ1-5; maybe TRBD1 (5 bases). Germline V gene lookup returns CDR1 MNHEY and CDR2 SVGAGI. CDR3 length: 11 residues. Trimming pared 8 bases from V and 6 bases from J, leaving 8 bases between. CDR3 residues: CASGDAQPQHF. The CDR3 nucleotides are TGTGCCAGCGGGGACGCTCAGCCCCAGCATTTT.

The gene calls are TRBV10-3 and TRBJ1-4; TRBD1 matches at 8 bases. The CDR3 length is 18 residues. The J segment lost 0 bases and the V segment lost 2 bases, leaving 8 bases of the junction unmatched. Germline-derived CDR1 and CDR2 are ENHRY and SYGVKD. The CDR3 protein is CAISESRGRLATNEKLFF. CDR3 coding DNA: TGTGCCATCAGTGAGAGCAGGGGGCGGTTGGCAACTAATGAAAAACTGTTTTTT.

The rearrangement links TRBV18 to TRBJ1-4; possible D gene TRBD1, 6 bases. This CDR3 spans 15 amino acids. Trimming cost V 4 bases and J 6 bases, with 15 bases left between them. CDR1 is KGHSH, CDR2 LQKENI, per germline. The CDR3 coding sequence is TGTGCCAGCTCACACGAGTCAGGGGCTGATGAAAAACTGTTTTTT. Protein: CASSHESGADEKLFF. The full variable domain, in which reference TRBV18 and TRBJ1-4 provide the parts outside the CDR3, is NAGVMQNPRHLVRRRGQEARLRCSPMKGHSHVYWYRQLPEEGLKFMVYLQKENIIDESGMPKERFSAEFPKEGPSILRIQQVVRGDSAAYFCASSHESGADEKLFFGSGTQLSVL.